This is a list of T cell receptor beta chains from one sample in a study of CD4 T cells in relation to SARS-CoV-2 and coronaviruses. Their antigens are not known. Profiled with immunoSEQ multiplex PCR; TCRdb holds only in-frame clones, not every one. Among just over 35,000 clones listed, about 86% were seen once. Sequenced input: naive CD4+ T cells from PBMCs, cultured in vitro. These TCRs come from an adult with COVID-19. Each CDR3 is given with its conserved first and last residue. The D gene is left open where the match is weak. Not all rows give a size; the values are once, few, many and, for expanded clones, a class.

v_call	j_call	clone_size	d_call	cdr3_aa	cdr3_nt
TRBV7-3	TRBJ2-1	few	TRBD2	CASSLLAAGDEQFF	TGTGCCAGCAGCTTACTCGCGGCGGGGGATGAGCAGTTCTTC
TRBV5-5	TRBJ1-1	NA	NA	CASSLEEWTEAFF	TGTGCCAGCAGCTTGGAGGAGTGGACTGAAGCTTTCTTT
TRBV25-1	TRBJ1-1	few	NA	CASSPGGWTEAFF	TGTGCCAGCAGCCCGGGCGGGTGGACTGAAGCTTTCTTT
TRBV10-1	TRBJ2-1	NA	NA	CATQRAPGNEQFF	TGCGCCACCCAACGGGCCCCTGGGAATGAGCAGTTCTTC
TRBV3-1/TRBV3-2	TRBJ2-2	once	NA	CASSDWGGPNTGELFF	TGTGCCAGCAGCGATTGGGGCGGGCCTAACACCGGGGAGCTGTTTTTT
TRBV7-9	TRBJ2-3	NA	NA	CASSLSLDTQYF	TGTGCCAGCAGCTTAAGTCTAGATACGCAGTATTTT
TRBV3-1/TRBV3-2	TRBJ1-2	NA	TRBD1	CASSLTDRLYGYTF	TGTGCCAGCAGCCTAACGGACAGGCTCTATGGCTACACCTTC
TRBV5-4	TRBJ2-5	few	TRBD1	CASNRGAPQETQYF	TGTGCCAGCAACAGGGGGGCCCCCCAAGAGACCCAGTACTTC
TRBV7-9	TRBJ2-7	NA	TRBD2	CASSWDYSYEQYF	TGTGCCAGCAGCTGGGACTACTCCTACGAGCAGTACTTC
TRBV5-1	TRBJ1-2	few	NA	CASSLAGVDGYTF	TGCGCCAGCAGCTTGGCAGGGGTAGATGGCTACACCTTC
TRBV24-1	TRBJ2-2	NA	NA	CATSDSQLTGELFF	TGTGCCACCAGTGATTCACAGCTCACCGGGGAGCTGTTTTTT
TRBV6-6	TRBJ1-4	few	NA	CASTGVSRSEGKLFF	TGTGCCAGCACAGGTGTTTCGAGATCCGAAGGAAAACTGTTTTTT
TRBV7-9	TRBJ1-2	NA	NA	CASSLGDYGYTF	TGTGCCAGCAGCTTAGGGGACTATGGCTACACCTTC
TRBV4-1	TRBJ2-7	NA	NA	CASSQDLWASGKNYEQYF	TGCGCCAGCAGCCAAGACCTCTGGGCCAGCGGAAAAAACTACGAGCAGTACTTC
TRBV3-1/TRBV3-2	TRBJ1-2	once	NA	CASSQVRNYGYTF	TGTGCCAGCAGCCAGGTCAGGAACTATGGCTACACCTTC
TRBV9	TRBJ1-5	NA	NA	CASSAEYSNQPQHF	TGTGCCAGCAGCGCGGAATATAGCAATCAGCCCCAGCATTTT
TRBV6-2/TRBV6-3	TRBJ1-2	NA	TRBD1	CASSYPTGMGGYTF	TGTGCCAGCAGTTATCCGACAGGGATGGGTGGCTACACCTTC
TRBV28	TRBJ1-5	NA	NA	CASSSMRASNQPQHF	TGTGCCAGCAGTTCGATGCGAGCGAGCAATCAGCCCCAGCATTTT
TRBV29-1	TRBJ2-1	NA	TRBD1	CSVKVGQGAYNEQFF	TGCAGCGTTAAGGTCGGACAGGGGGCCTACAATGAGCAGTTCTTC
TRBV20-1	TRBJ2-3	NA	NA	CSASRTVSTDTQYF	TGCAGTGCTAGTCGGACAGTTAGCACAGATACGCAGTATTTT
TRBV27	TRBJ2-5	NA	NA	CASSLLPRRGYQETQYF	TGTGCCAGCAGTTTACTCCCTCGGAGGGGGTACCAAGAGACCCAGTACTTC
TRBV30	TRBJ1-2	NA	TRBD1	CAWSGGTGGAGSGYTF	TGTGCCTGGAGTGGCGGGACAGGGGGCGCGGGGAGTGGCTACACCTTC
TRBV4-1	TRBJ2-2	NA	NA	CASSLLPGTGELFF	TGCGCCAGCAGCCTCCTCCCCGGCACCGGGGAGCTGTTTTTT
TRBV4-2	TRBJ2-1	NA	TRBD2	CASSQVTGLAVYNEQFF	TGTGCCAGCAGCCAAGTTACCGGACTAGCGGTCTACAATGAGCAGTTCTTC
TRBV7-9	TRBJ2-3	NA	NA	CASSFRTGGGFKTDTQYF	TGTGCCAGCAGCTTCAGGACGGGGGGCGGATTTAAGACAGATACGCAGTATTTT
TRBV5-5	TRBJ2-7	NA	NA	CASSLSTGTAATYEQYF	TGTGCCAGCAGCTTGAGTACCGGGACGGCGGCTACCTACGAGCAGTACTTC
TRBV3-1/TRBV3-2	TRBJ2-5	NA	TRBD2	CASSQVPSGSTQETQYF	TGTGCCAGCAGCCAAGTACCTAGCGGGAGTACCCAAGAGACCCAGTACTTC
TRBV5-4	TRBJ2-7	once	NA	CASSLASSREQYF	TGTGCCAGCAGCCTGGCGAGTAGCCGCGAGCAGTACTTC
TRBV19	TRBJ1-2	NA	TRBD1	CASSGQGQNPYGYTF	TGTGCCAGTAGTGGCCAGGGACAGAACCCCTATGGCTACACCTTC
TRBV6-2/TRBV6-3	TRBJ2-5	NA	NA	CASSYPTSAGEETQYF	TGTGCCAGCAGTTACCCCACCTCCGCTGGTGAAGAGACCCAGTACTTC
TRBV30	TRBJ1-5	NA	TRBD1	CAWSFSGTGPQHF	TGTGCCTGGAGTTTTTCCGGGACAGGGCCCCAGCATTTT
TRBV27	TRBJ1-6	NA	NA	CASSSRPPSENSPLHF	TGTGCCAGCAGTTCTAGGCCGCCCTCAGAGAATTCACCCCTCCACTTT
TRBV27	TRBJ2-5	NA	NA	CASPCGHQETQYF	TGTGCCAGCCCTTGCGGGCACCAAGAGACCCAGTACTTC
TRBV20-1	TRBJ2-3	NA	TRBD2	CSASSLAGADTQYF	TGCAGTGCTAGTAGTCTAGCGGGAGCAGATACGCAGTATTTT
TRBV18	TRBJ1-1	NA	NA	CASSQGQNTEAFF	TGTGCCAGCTCACAGGGACAGAACACTGAAGCTTTCTTT
TRBV5-4	TRBJ2-1	few	NA	CASWSTRAHSYNEQFF	TGTGCCAGCTGGTCTACCAGGGCCCACTCCTACAATGAGCAGTTCTTC
TRBV28	TRBJ2-6	once	NA	CASSLTGVYNVLTF	TGTGCCAGCAGTCTGACGGGGGTTTACAACGTCCTGACTTTC
TRBV3-1/TRBV3-2	TRBJ2-7	NA	TRBD2	CASSQAGGPYEQYF	TGTGCCAGCAGCCAAGCGGGAGGGCCGTACGAGCAGTACTTC
TRBV7-2	TRBJ1-1	once	NA	CASTGQTMNTEAFF	TGTGCCAGCACTGGACAGACCATGAACACTGAAGCTTTCTTT
TRBV27	TRBJ2-7	few	NA	CASTTRWGSSYEQYF	TGTGCCAGCACCACTAGATGGGGGAGCTCCTACGAGCAGTACTTC
TRBV28	TRBJ2-7	NA	NA	CASLDAEAYEQYF	TGTGCCAGCCTGGACGCTGAGGCCTACGAGCAGTACTTC
TRBV5-6	TRBJ2-2	NA	NA	CASSLIPGQNTGELFF	TGTGCCAGCAGCCTGATACCGGGACAAAACACCGGGGAGCTGTTTTTT
TRBV28	TRBJ2-7	NA	NA	CASSRPGHKKQYF	TGTGCCAGCAGCAGACCGGGACACAAAAAGCAGTACTTC